The 27 T cell receptor beta chains given below trace back to one sample, sequenced in a study of T cell responses to AZD1222 COVID-19 vaccine. Here immunoSEQ multiplex PCR was the method, and the copy in TCRdb shows in-frame clones only, minus some. This sample has 100,000 to 150,000 clones, with 75% to 95% found just once. The source material was peripheral blood, sampled 28 days after the second dose of the MenACWY control vaccine. These receptors all come from an adult who received the MenACWY meningococcal vaccine as a control.

The genes are TRBV5-1 and TRBJ2-1, with 7 nucleotides matching TRBD1. CDR1 and CDR2 from the germline V gene are SGHRS and YFSETQ. The CDR3 totals 15 residues. V lost 0 bases and J lost 3; bases outside the gene matches: 3. CDR3 in amino acids: CASSLGQGVYNEQFF. As DNA, the CDR3 is TGCGCCAGCAGCTTGGGGCAGGGGGTCTACAATGAGCAGTTCTTC.

The rearrangement uses TRBV4-3 and TRBJ2-3; 7 nucleotides agree with TRBD1. The CDR3 covers 14 residues. Germline V lookup: CDR1 LGHNA, CDR2 YSLEER. After removal of 0 bases from V and 6 bases from J, the junction contained 3 bases not matched to a gene. This CDR3 is CASSQDRGRDTQYF. Written as DNA, the CDR3 is TGCGCCAGCAGCCAAGATAGGGGGCGGGATACGCAGTATTTT.

V gene TRBV6-5 combines with J gene TRBJ2-7, with D uncertain. The CDR3 extends over 16 amino acids. Germline values: CDR1 MNHEY, CDR2 SVGAGI. Trimming shortened V by 4 bases and J by 1 base, and 17 bases separated the two germline ends. The CDR3 is CASSFAHSVGSYEQYF. CDR3 DNA sequence: TGTGCCAGCAGTTTTGCCCACAGTGTAGGATCCTACGAGCAGTACTTC.

The chain recombines TRBV7-9 with TRBJ1-5, with a weak D call TRBD1 (6 bases). The length of the CDR3 is 18 residues. The V and J ends lost 3 bases and 3 bases respectively, with 21 bases between them. The germline CDR1 and CDR2 sequences are SEHNR and FQNEAQ (reference sequence). The CDR3 is CASSLFPGAKYINQPQHF. The CDR3 DNA reads TGTGCCAGCAGCTTGTTTCCGGGGGCGAAGTACATCAATCAGCCCCAGCATTTT.

The V call is TRBV7-3, the J call TRBJ2-1, with D tentatively TRBD2 (5 bases). Germline CDR1 reads SGHTA; CDR2 reads FQGTGA. V lost 7 bases to trimming and J lost 9 bases, with 16 bases between them. The CDR3 extends over 13 amino acids. CDR3 DNA: TGTGCCAGCACCCAAAGCCCCGCGGGTGAGCAGTTCTTC. It is translated as CASTQSPAGEQFF.

The chain has TRBV28 and TRBJ2-2; 8 bases line up with TRBD1. V lost 1 base to trimming and J lost 6 bases; unmatched junction nucleotides: 10. This CDR3 region has 17 residues. Germline CDR1 reads MDHEN; CDR2 reads SYDVKM. The DNA for the CDR3 is TGTGCCAGCAGTTTATCAGGACAGGGAATACTGGCCGGGGAGCTGTTTTTT. It yields the protein CASSLSGQGILAGELFF.

This rearrangement joins TRBV28 to TRBJ2-6; no firm D call. The CDR3 has 16 residues. Trimming pared 2 bases from V and 2 bases from J, leaving 10 bases between. The germline CDR1 and CDR2 sequences are MDHEN and SYDVKM. The CDR3 is CASSLPTKTGANVLTF. Here the CDR3 DNA reads TGTGCCAGCAGTTTACCCACAAAAACTGGGGCCAACGTCCTGACTTTC.

V is TRBV6-5 and J is TRBJ1-5, with unresolved D. The CDR3 is 15 residues long. Per germline, CDR1 MNHEY and CDR2 SVGAGI. Trimming removed 6 bases at V and 6 bases at J, with 18 bases between. The CDR3 loop reads CASRDLKVWGQPQHF. In nucleotides, the CDR3 is TGTGCCAGCAGGGATCTAAAGGTATGGGGTCAGCCCCAGCATTTT.

The V and J genes are TRBV7-9 and TRBJ2-3, with 7 bases identical to TRBD2. Per germline, CDR1 SEHNR and CDR2 FQNEAQ (reference sequence). This CDR3 has 14 amino acids. V lost 1 base and J lost 4; bases outside the gene matches: 2. Here the CDR3 DNA reads TGTGCCAGCAGCTTAGTGGGGGGGGCAGATACGCAGTATTTT. Amino acids: CASSLVGGADTQYF.

This rearrangement joins TRBV5-4 to TRBJ2-1, with 7 bases aligning to TRBD1. This CDR3 region has 13 residues. Germline CDR1 reads SGHNT; CDR2 reads YYREEE (reference sequence). Trimming cost V 0 bases and J 12 bases; bases outside gene matches: 6. The CDR3 region is CASSLDRGGSQFF. The CDR3 DNA is TGTGCCAGCAGCTTGGATCGAGGGGGCTCGCAGTTCTTC.

This chain uses TRBV20-1 with TRBJ1-4; D unresolved. Germline values: CDR1 DFQATT, CDR2 SNEGSKA (reference sequence). This CDR3 comprises 11 residues. V lost 5 bases to trimming and J lost 8 bases, with 9 bases between them. CDR3 protein: CSAFMGEKLFF. The CDR3, as DNA: TGCAGTGCTTTCATGGGGGAAAAACTGTTTTTT.

Only one count was recorded for this clone. V usage is TRBV19 and J usage is TRBJ1-2, with 11 bases that match TRBD1. The CDR3 spans 16 residues. In germline, CDR1 is LNHDA, CDR2 SQIVND (reference sequence). With V trimmed by 4 bases and J by 2 bases, 6 bases remained unmatched. The CDR3 loop is CASSTPGQGANYGYTF. CDR3 in DNA: TGTGCCAGTAGTACCCCTGGACAGGGGGCAAACTATGGCTACACCTTC.

The rearrangement links TRBV5-1 to TRBJ2-7; D possibly matches TRBD1 or TRBD2 (9 bases each). The germline gives CDR1 SGHRS, CDR2 YFSETQ. The CDR3 has 14 residues. V was shortened by 3 bases and J by 7 bases, with 17 bases between the two germline ends. CDR3 sequence (DNA): TGCGCCAGCAGCTCACAGGGGGCGGGAGGGGAGCAGTACGTC. This gives the protein CASSSQGAGGEQYV.

This CDR3 is CASSLGELEGYTF. In DNA, the CDR3 is TGTGCCAGCAGCTTAGGCGAGCTAGAGGGCTACACCTTC. The chain carries TRBV7-2 and TRBJ1-2, with no clear D. Germline CDR1 reads SGHTA; CDR2 reads FQGNSA. There are 13 residues in the CDR3. Trimming took off 1 base at V and 8 bases at J, with 11 bases between the two ends.

CDR3 sequence: CASSLQEYSNQPQHF. The CDR3 bases are TGTGCCAGCAGCTTACAGGAGTATAGCAATCAGCCCCAGCATTTT. The chain carries TRBV7-2 and TRBJ1-5; D remains ambiguous. The CDR3 totals 15 residues. In germline, CDR1 is SGHTA, CDR2 FQGNSA. V was pared by 2 bases and J by 0 bases, with 8 bases between.

This clone showed up just a few times. This rearrangement joins TRBV18 to TRBJ1-3; D is perhaps TRBD1 (5 bases). V was shortened by 3 bases and J by 4 bases, with 13 bases between the two germline ends. CDR3 length: 15 amino acids. The germline gives CDR1 KGHSH, CDR2 LQKENI. The CDR3, as DNA: TGTGCCAGCTCACCGACCCAGGGCGCGGGAAACACCATATATTTT. It yields the protein CASSPTQGAGNTIYF.

The rearrangement uses TRBV30 and TRBJ2-7; 7 bases agree with TRBD2. Trimming took 1 base from V and 0 from J; bases not matched to a gene: 6. The germline V gene encodes CDR1 GTSNPN and CDR2 SVGIG (reference sequence). The CDR3 sequence is 15 residues long. The CDR3 loop is CAWSGSLAVSYEQYF. The CDR3 nucleotides are TGTGCCTGGAGTGGTAGTCTAGCGGTCTCCTACGAGCAGTACTTC.

V is TRBV5-5 and J is TRBJ2-7; D perhaps matches TRBD2 (5 bases). Germline assignment: CDR1 SGHKS and CDR2 YYEKEE (reference sequence). V lost 1 base and J lost 3, with 5 bases in between. The CDR3 runs 12 residues. CDR3 protein: CASSLRGYEQYF. The CDR3 DNA reads TGTGCCAGCAGCTTGCGGGGCTACGAGCAGTACTTC.

In this sample, this clone turned up once. J is TRBJ2-5 and V is TRBV25-1, with TRBD1 identical over 8 bases. CDR3 length equals 16 residues. CDR1 MGHDK and CDR2 SYGVNS come from the germline V gene. V shed 7 bases, J shed 2 bases, and the junction held 12 bases outside the gene matches. CDR3 nucleotide sequence: TGTGCCAGCACCCGGGGTGGGACAGGTGGACAAGAGACCCAGTACTTC. Protein: CASTRGGTGGQETQYF.

The chain combines TRBV12-3 or TRBV12-4 with TRBJ1-4, with D maybe TRBD1 (5 bases). The CDR3 runs 13 residues. With 3 bases removed from V and 12 bases from J, the gap between germline ends came to 14 bases. The CDR3 coding sequence is TGTGCCAGCAGTTTCCGGCAGGGCGGAGAACTGTTTTTT. Its protein is CASSFRQGGELFF.

V usage is TRBV7-3 and J usage is TRBJ1-2; perhaps TRBD1 as D (5 bases). Germline lookup yields CDR1 SGHTA and CDR2 FQGTGA. Trimming removed 2 bases from V and 5 bases from J, with 9 bases in between. This CDR3 contains 13 residues. This CDR3 is CASSLGTVYGYTF. Here the CDR3 DNA reads TGTGCCAGCAGCTTAGGGACTGTGTATGGCTACACCTTC. The full variable domain, with the rest looked up from reference TRBV7-3 and TRBJ1-2, is GAGVSQTPSNKVTEKGKYVELRCDPISGHTALYWYRQSLGQGPEFLIYFQGTGAADDSGLPNDRFFAVRPEGSVSTLKIQRTERGDSAVYLCASSLGTVYGYTFGSGTRLTVV.

The chain joins TRBV3-1 (or the pseudogene TRBV3-2) to TRBJ2-7, with 12 bases fitting TRBD2. The CDR3 consists of 15 residues. Germline V CDR1 and CDR2: LGHDT, YNNKEL (reference sequence). J was trimmed by 0 bases and V by 4 bases; bases with no gene match: 1. The CDR3 spells CASSPLAGGSYEQYF. The CDR3 region has the DNA TGTGCCAGCAGCCCACTAGCGGGAGGCTCCTACGAGCAGTACTTC.

The chain uses TRBV2 and TRBJ1-5, with D perhaps matching TRBD1 (5 bases). Germline V CDR1 and CDR2: SNHLY, FYNNEI. Trimming pared 5 bases from V and 4 bases from J, leaving 9 bases between. This CDR3 has 13 amino acids. Here the CDR3 DNA reads TGTGCCAGCAGTCTGGACACGAATCAGCCCCAGCATTTT. Protein sequence: CASSLDTNQPQHF.

V is TRBV7-2 and J is TRBJ2-1; 9 bases align to TRBD2. Per germline, CDR1 SGHTA and CDR2 FQGNSA. CDR3 length: 15 amino acids. With V trimmed by 4 bases and J by 7 bases, 8 bases remained unmatched. Written as DNA, the CDR3 is TGTGCCAGCAGCTCCACCGGGACTAGCCCAAATGAGCAGTTCTTC. It codes for CASSSTGTSPNEQFF.

The chain has TRBV4-1 and TRBJ2-1, with 10 bases matching TRBD2. This CDR3 spans 16 amino acids. Germline V CDR1 and CDR2: MGHRA, YSYEKL. The trim removed 4 bases at V and 9 bases at J, leaving 12 bases unmatched. CDR3 region: CASSPGRLAGEREQFF. CDR3 DNA: TGCGCCAGCAGCCCCGGTAGGCTAGCGGGAGAGCGTGAGCAGTTCTTC.

This sequence joins TRBV7-2 and TRBJ2-7, with 10 bases matching TRBD2. Germline CDR1 is SGHTA and CDR2 is FQGNSA. V was clipped by 6 bases and J by 3 bases; unmatched bases: 11. The CDR3 contains 16 residues. The CDR3 DNA follows: TGTGCCAGCAGTCGGACTAGCGGCAGTACCATCTACGAGCAGTACGTC. This gives the protein CASSRTSGSTIYEQYV.

The rearrangement uses TRBV7-8 and TRBJ1-1, with unresolved D. This CDR3 contains 15 residues. Trimming stripped 2 bases from V and 0 bases from J, with 10 bases between. Germline-derived CDR1 and CDR2 are SGHVS and FQNEAQ. CDR3 in DNA: TGTGCCAGCAGCTTATCCCCGGGCATGAACACTGAAGCTTTCTTT. Encoded protein: CASSLSPGMNTEAFF.